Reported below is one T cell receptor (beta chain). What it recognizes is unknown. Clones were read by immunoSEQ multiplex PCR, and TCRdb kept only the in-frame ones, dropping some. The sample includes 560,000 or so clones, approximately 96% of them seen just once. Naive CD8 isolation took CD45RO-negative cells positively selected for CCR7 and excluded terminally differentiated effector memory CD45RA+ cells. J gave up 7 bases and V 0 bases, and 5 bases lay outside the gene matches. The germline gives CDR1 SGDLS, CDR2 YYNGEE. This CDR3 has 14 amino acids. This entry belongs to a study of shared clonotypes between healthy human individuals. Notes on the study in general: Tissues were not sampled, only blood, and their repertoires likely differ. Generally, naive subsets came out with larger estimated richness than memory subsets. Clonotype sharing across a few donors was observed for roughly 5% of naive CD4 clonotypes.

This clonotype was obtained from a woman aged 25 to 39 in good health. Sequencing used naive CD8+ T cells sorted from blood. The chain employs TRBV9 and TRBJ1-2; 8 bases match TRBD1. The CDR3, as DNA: TGTGCCAGCAGCGTAGGGCAGGGGGCATTTGGCTACACCTTC. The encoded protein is CASSVGQGAFGYTF.